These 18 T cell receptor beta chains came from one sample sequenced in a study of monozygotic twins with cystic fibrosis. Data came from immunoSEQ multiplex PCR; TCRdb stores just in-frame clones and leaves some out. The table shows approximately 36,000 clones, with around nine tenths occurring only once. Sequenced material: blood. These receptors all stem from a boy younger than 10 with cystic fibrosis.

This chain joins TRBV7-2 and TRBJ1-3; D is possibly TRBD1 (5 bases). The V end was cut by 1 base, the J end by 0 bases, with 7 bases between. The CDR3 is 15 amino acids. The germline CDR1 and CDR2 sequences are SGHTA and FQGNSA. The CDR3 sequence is CASSLGQNSGNTIYF. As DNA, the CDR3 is TGTGCCAGCAGCTTAGGACAGAACTCTGGAAACACCATATATTTT. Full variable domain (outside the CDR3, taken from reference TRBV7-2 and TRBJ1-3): GAGVSQSPSNKVTEKGKDVELRCDPISGHTALYWYRQSLGQGLEFLIYFQGNSAPDKSGLPSDRFSAERTGGSVSTLTIQRTQQEDSAVYLCASSLGQNSGNTIYFGEGSWLTVV.

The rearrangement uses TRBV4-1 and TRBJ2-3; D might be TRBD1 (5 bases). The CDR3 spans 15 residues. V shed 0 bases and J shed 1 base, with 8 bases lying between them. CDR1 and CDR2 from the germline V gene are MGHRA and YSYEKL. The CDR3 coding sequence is TGCGCCAGCAGCCAAGAATGGGGCCGCACAGATACGCAGTATTTT. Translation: CASSQEWGRTDTQYF.

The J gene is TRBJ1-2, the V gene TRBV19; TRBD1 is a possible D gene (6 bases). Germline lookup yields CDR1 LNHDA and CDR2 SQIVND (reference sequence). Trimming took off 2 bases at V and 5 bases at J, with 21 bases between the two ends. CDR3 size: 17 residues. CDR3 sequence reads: CASSIRRGGEMNYGYTF. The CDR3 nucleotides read TGTGCCAGTAGTATACGACGAGGGGGGGAGATGAATTATGGCTACACCTTC. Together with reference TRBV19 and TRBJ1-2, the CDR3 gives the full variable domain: DGGITQSPKYLFRKEGQNVTLSCEQNLNHDAMYWYRQDPGQGLRLIYYSQIVNDFQKGDIAEGYSVSREKKESFPLTVTSAQKNPTAFYLCASSIRRGGEMNYGYTFGSGTRLTVV.

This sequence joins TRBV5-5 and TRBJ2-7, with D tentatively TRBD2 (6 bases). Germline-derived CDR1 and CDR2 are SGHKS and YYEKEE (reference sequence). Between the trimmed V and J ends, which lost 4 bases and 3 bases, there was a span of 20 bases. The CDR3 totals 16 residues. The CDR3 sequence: CASSALPGTVNYEQYF. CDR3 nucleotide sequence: TGTGCCAGCAGCGCTCTCCCCGGGACTGTCAACTACGAGCAGTACTTC. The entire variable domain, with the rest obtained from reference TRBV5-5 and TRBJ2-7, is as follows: DAGVTQSPTHLIKTRGQQVTLRCSPISGHKSVSWYQQVLGQGPQFIFQYYEKEERGRGNFPDRFSARQFPNYSSELNVNALLLGDSALYLCASSALPGTVNYEQYFGPGTRLTVT.

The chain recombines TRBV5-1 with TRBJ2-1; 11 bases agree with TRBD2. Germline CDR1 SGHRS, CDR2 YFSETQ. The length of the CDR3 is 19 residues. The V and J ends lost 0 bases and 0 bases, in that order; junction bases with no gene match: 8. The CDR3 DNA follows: TGCGCCAGCAGCTTGGCCGGGACTAGCGGACCCAGCTCCTACAATGAGCAGTTCTTC. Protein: CASSLAGTSGPSSYNEQFF.

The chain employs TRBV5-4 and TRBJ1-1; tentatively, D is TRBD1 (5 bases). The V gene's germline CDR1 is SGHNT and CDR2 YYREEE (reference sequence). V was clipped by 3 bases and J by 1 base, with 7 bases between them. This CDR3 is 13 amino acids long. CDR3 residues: CASSYDRNTEAFF. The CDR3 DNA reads TGTGCCAGCAGCTACGACAGGAACACTGAAGCTTTCTTT.

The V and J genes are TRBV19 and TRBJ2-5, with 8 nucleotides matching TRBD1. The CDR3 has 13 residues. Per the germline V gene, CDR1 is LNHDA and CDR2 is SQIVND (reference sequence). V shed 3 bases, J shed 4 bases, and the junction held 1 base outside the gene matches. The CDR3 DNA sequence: TGTGCCAGTAGTATGGGACAGGCAGAGACCCAGTACTTC. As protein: CASSMGQAETQYF.

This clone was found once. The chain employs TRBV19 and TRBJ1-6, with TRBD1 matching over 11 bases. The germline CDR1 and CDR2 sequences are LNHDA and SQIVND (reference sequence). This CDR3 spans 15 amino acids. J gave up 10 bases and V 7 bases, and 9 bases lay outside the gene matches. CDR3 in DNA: TGTGCCAGTACCTTGGGACAGGGGGTTAACTCACCCCTCCACTTT. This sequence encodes CASTLGQGVNSPLHF. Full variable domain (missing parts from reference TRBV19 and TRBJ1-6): DGGITQSPKYLFRKEGQNVTLSCEQNLNHDAMYWYRQDPGQGLRLIYYSQIVNDFQKGDIAEGYSVSREKKESFPLTVTSAQKNPTAFYLCASTLGQGVNSPLHFGNGTRLTVT.

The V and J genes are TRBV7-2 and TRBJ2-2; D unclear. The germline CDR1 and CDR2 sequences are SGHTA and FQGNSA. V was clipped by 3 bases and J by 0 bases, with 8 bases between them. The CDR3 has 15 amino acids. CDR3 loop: CASSFWATNTGELFF. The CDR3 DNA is TGTGCCAGCAGCTTTTGGGCCACGAACACCGGGGAGCTGTTTTTT.

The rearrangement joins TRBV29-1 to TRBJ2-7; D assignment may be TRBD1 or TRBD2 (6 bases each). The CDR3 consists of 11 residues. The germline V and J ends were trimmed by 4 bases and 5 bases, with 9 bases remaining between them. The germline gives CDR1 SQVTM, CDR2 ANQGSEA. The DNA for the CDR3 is TGCAGCGTTGTCCGGGGGCACGAGCAGTACTTC. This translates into CSVVRGHEQYF.

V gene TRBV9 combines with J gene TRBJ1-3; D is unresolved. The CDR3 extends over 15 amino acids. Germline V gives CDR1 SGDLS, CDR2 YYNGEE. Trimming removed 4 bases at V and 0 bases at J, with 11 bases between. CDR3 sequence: CASSRAAVSGNTIYF. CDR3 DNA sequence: TGTGCCAGCAGCCGGGCTGCCGTCTCTGGAAACACCATATATTTT.

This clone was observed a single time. CDR3 in amino acids: CASTLLGWDNEQFF. As DNA, the CDR3 is TGTGCCAGCACCCTTTTGGGTTGGGACAATGAGCAGTTCTTC. The chain carries TRBV7-9 and TRBJ2-1; D not certain. The CDR3 sequence is 14 residues long. Per the germline V gene, CDR1 is SEHNR and CDR2 is FQNEAQ (reference sequence). V was pared by 7 bases and J by 5 bases, with 15 bases between. Supplemented by reference TRBV7-9 and TRBJ2-1, the full variable domain reads DTGVSQNPRHKITKRGQNVTFRCDPISEHNRLYWYRQTLGQGPEFLTYFQNEAQLEKSRLLSDRFSAERPKGSFSTLEIQRTEQGDSAMYLCASTLLGWDNEQFFGPGTRLTVL.

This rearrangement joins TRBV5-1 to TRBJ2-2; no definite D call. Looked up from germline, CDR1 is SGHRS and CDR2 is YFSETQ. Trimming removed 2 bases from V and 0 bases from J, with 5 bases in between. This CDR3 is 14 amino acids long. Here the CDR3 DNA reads TGCGCCAGCAGCTTCGGGTCGAACACCGGGGAGCTGTTTTTT. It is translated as CASSFGSNTGELFF.

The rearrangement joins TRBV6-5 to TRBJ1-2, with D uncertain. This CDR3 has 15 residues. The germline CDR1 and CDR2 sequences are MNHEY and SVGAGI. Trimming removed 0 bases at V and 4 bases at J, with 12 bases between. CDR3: CASSYSAAGSYGYTF. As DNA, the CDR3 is TGTGCCAGCAGTTACTCCGCCGCAGGCTCCTATGGCTACACCTTC.

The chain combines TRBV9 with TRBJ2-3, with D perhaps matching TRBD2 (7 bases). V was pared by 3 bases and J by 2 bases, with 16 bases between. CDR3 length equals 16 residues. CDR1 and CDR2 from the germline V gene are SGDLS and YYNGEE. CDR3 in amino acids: CASSAGGGRFTDTQYF. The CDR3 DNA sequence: TGTGCCAGCAGCGCTGGGGGGGGCCGCTTCACAGATACGCAGTATTTT.

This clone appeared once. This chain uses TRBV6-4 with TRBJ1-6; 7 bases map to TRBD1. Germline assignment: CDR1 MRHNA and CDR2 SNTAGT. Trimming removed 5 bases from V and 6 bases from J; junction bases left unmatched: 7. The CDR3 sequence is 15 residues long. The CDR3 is CASSTQGDTNSPLHF. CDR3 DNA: TGTGCCAGCAGTACCCAGGGGGATACTAATTCACCCCTCCACTTT.

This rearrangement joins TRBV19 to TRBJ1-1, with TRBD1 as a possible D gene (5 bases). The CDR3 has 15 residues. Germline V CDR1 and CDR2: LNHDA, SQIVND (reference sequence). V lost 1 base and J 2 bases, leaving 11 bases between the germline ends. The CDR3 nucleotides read TGTGCCAGTAGTATAGGGGGGGAGATCAACACTGAAGCTTTCTTT. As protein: CASSIGGEINTEAFF.

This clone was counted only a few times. The CDR3 is CASSERGDEAFF. CDR3 nucleotides: TGTGCCAGCAGTGAACGGGGGGATGAAGCTTTCTTT. This chain uses TRBV2 with TRBJ1-1; possible D gene TRBD1, 5 bases. Germline V gene lookup returns CDR1 SNHLY and CDR2 FYNNEI. The CDR3 totals 12 residues. Deletions cut 2 bases from V and 7 bases from J, with 8 bases between.